These 5 T cell receptor beta chains originate from one sample sequenced in a study of quantifying T cell responses using KT2 cells. Study in general: cDNA was made from DNase-treated RNA using alpha and beta constant primers.

The cDNA 3' end received a ligated oligonucleotide with a UMI. First-round PCR used three to four cycles and beta primers RC1.1 and RC1.2 covering TRBC1 and TRBC2. TCRdb reprocessed the UMI-ligation and nested PCR reads with MiXCR, giving one entry per CDR3 protein. The sample has 25,000 to 35,000 distinct CDR3 sequences; more than 7% are singletons. The sample consisted of PBMCs spiked with cells of the T cell clone KT2. Receptor source: a human donor.

The chain is built from TRBV11-3 and TRBJ2-5; 12 bases are a match to TRBD2. The CDR3 is made up of 16 amino acids. The germline V gene encodes CDR1 SGHNT and CDR2 YENEEA. J was trimmed by 3 bases and V by 1 base; bases with no gene match: 3. The CDR3 nucleotides read TGTGCCAGCAGCTTAGGGACTAGCGGGACCAAAGAGACCCAGTACTTC. Protein: CASSLGTSGTKETQYF. Full variable domain (outside the CDR3, taken from reference TRBV11-3 and TRBJ2-5): EAGVVQSPRYKIIEKKQPVAFWCNPISGHNTLYWYLQNLGQGPELLIRYENEEAVDDSQLPKDRFSAERLKGVDSTLKIQPAELGDSAVYLCASSLGTSGTKETQYFGPGTRLLVL.

This clonotype was observed at least ten times. The chain carries TRBV9 and TRBJ2-1, with D possibly being TRBD2 (5 bases). The CDR3 length is 12 residues. V was clipped by 4 bases and J by 8 bases, with 10 bases between them. Germline V gene data show CDR1 as SGDLS and CDR2 as YYNGEE. The CDR3 nucleotides are TGTGCCAGCAGCACCGGGGTAGATGAGCAGTTCTTC. Its translation is CASSTGVDEQFF.

This clonotype was counted between two and nine times. The chain links TRBV7-6 to TRBJ1-2; D is unclear. Germline V gene data show CDR1 as SGHVS and CDR2 as FNYEAQ. V was shortened by 5 bases and J by 5 bases, with 12 bases between the two germline ends. CDR3 length equals 13 residues. The CDR3 spells CASSRKKEYGYTF. The DNA for the CDR3 is TGTGCCAGCAGCCGAAAAAAAGAGTATGGCTACACCTTC.

Ten or more counts support this clonotype. The J gene is TRBJ1-2, the V gene TRBV2; the D gene is possibly TRBD1 (5 bases). V was trimmed by 7 bases and J by 0 bases, leaving 9 bases between them. Germline CDR1 SNHLY, CDR2 FYNNEI. The CDR3 totals 13 residues. The CDR3 DNA follows: TGTGCCAGCACCCAGGGCGCTAACTATGGCTACACCTTC. Amino acid sequence: CASTQGANYGYTF. Using reference TRBV2 and TRBJ1-2 for the parts outside the CDR3, the full variable domain is EPEVTQTPSHQVTQMGQEVILRCVPISNHLYFYWYRQILGQKVEFLVSFYNNEISEKSEIFDDQFSVERPDGSNFTLKIRSTKLEDSAMYFCASTQGANYGYTFGSGTRLTVV.

This clonotype was observed a handful of times. V is TRBV10-3 and J is TRBJ2-1; D is unclear. The CDR3 is 12 amino acids. The V end was cut by 4 bases, the J end by 6 bases, with 7 bases between. CDR1 ENHRY and CDR2 SYGVKD come from the germline V gene. Here the CDR3 reads CAISGLGNEQFF. DNA of the CDR3: TGTGCCATCAGTGGGTTGGGCAATGAGCAGTTCTTC.